This record covers a single TCR beta chain. Its target is unknown. This sample stems from a study of blood T cells in healthy people across ages. Study-level results: Researchers deemed the diversity estimates from one million T cells underestimates. A roughly linear fall in TCR beta diversity per million T cells was seen with increasing age.

Investigators took 8.5 to 10 milliliters of peripheral blood from every donor. A sample-barcoded 5' primer and a J-beta primer mix were used in a second PCR of about 7 to 11 cycles. Each cDNA molecule was tagged by a template-switch adaptor that had 12 random nucleotides. One entry per CDR3 protein, called by TCRdb with MiXCR from the 5' RACE reads. The repertoire includes approximately 800,000 distinct CDR3 sequences, 46% of them detected once, and roughly 18% sits in the top ten. The receptor was derived from a man aged 80 or over in good health. Material for sequencing was blood.

CDR3 DNA sequence: TGTGCCAGCAGCCAGCTATTACTTAGCGGAGGTGGGAGGAAGGAGCAGTTCTTC. It translates to CASSQLLLSGGGRKEQFF. J is TRBJ2-1 and V is TRBV4-2; D may be TRBD2 (6 bases). Trimming took 3 bases from V and 10 from J, leaving 28 bases between them. The length of the CDR3 is 18 residues. Germline CDR1 and CDR2: LGHNA and YNFKEQ.